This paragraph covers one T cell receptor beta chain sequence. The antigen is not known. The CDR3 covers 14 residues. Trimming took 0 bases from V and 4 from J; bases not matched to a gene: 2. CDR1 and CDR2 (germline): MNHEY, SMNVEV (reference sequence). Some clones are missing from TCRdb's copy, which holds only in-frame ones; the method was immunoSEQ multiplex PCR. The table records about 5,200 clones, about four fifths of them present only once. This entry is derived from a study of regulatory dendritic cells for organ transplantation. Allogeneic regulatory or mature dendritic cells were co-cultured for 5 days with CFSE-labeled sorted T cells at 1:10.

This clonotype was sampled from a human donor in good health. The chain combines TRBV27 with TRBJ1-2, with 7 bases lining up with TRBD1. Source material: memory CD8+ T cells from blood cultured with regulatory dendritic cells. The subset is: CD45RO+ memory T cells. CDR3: CASSLSTGVYGYTF. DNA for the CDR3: TGTGCCAGCAGTTTATCTACAGGGGTCTATGGCTACACCTTC.